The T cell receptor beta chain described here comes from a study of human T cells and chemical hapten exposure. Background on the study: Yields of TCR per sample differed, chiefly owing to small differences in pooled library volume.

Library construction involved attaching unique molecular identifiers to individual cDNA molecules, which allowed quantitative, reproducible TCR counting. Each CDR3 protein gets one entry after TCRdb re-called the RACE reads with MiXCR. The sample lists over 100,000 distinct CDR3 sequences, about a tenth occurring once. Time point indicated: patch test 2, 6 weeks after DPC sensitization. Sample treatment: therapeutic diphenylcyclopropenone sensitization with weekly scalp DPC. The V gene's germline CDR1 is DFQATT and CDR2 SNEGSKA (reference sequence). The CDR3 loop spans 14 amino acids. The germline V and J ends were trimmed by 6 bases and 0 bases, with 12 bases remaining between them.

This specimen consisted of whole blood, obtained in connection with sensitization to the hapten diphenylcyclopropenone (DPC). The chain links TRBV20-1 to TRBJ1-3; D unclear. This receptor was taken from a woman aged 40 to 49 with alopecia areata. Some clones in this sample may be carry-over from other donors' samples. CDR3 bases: TGCAGTGCCCATCACACGAGCTCTGGAAACACCATATATTTT. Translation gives CSAHHTSSGNTIYF.